These 12 T cell receptor beta chains came from one sample sequenced in a study of OX40 agonist ivuxolimab in advanced cancers. The method was immunoSEQ multiplex PCR; TCRdb's version includes in-frame clones alone and lacks a portion of them. The sample shows 85,000 to 100,000 clones, around 92% of them seen only once. The source was CD4+ or CD8+ T cells sorted from blood, collected in a trial of the OX40 agonist ivuxolimab. These receptors originate from an adult with an advanced solid tumor such as melanoma, head and neck, liver or kidney cancer.

The chain is built from TRBV4-3 and TRBJ1-6; D remains ambiguous. V was cut by 4 bases and J by 6 bases, with 13 bases left in between. Germline values: CDR1 LGHNA, CDR2 YSLEER. The CDR3 has 15 residues. The CDR3 loop is CASSRKSGINSPLHF. The DNA for the CDR3 is TGCGCCAGCAGCCGAAAGTCTGGAATTAATTCACCCCTCCACTTT.

The chain is built from TRBV11-2 and TRBJ2-7, with 8 positions matching TRBD2. This CDR3 contains 16 residues. Losses at the gene ends were 5 bases for V and 4 bases for J; bases not matched to a gene: 13. The germline CDR1 and CDR2 sequences are SGHAT and FQNNGV. The CDR3 reads CASSPISSGSLYEQYV. The CDR3 DNA follows: TGTGCCAGCAGCCCGATCAGCAGCGGGAGCTTATACGAGCAGTACGTC.

This clone was seen a single time. This chain connects TRBV30 to TRBJ2-1; 10 bases line up with TRBD2. Germline V gene data show CDR1 as GTSNPN and CDR2 as SVGIG (reference sequence). Germline trimming cut 5 bases from V and 8 bases from J; bases unmatched to any gene: 6. The CDR3 is 13 amino acids. The CDR3 loop is CAWLAGVSYEQFF. CDR3 coding DNA: TGTGCCTGGCTAGCGGGAGTTTCCTATGAGCAGTTCTTC.

V is TRBV6-5 and J is TRBJ1-6; D remains ambiguous. V was pared by 9 bases and J by 7 bases, with 10 bases between. The CDR3 spans 12 residues. CDR1 and CDR2 from the germline V gene are MNHEY and SVGAGI. The CDR3 nucleotides read TGTGCCAGTAGGGAGGAAAATTCACCCCTCCACTTT. This encodes CASREENSPLHF.

This rearrangement joins TRBV7-3 to TRBJ2-2; D remains unclear. This CDR3 has 12 residues. The germline V gene encodes CDR1 SGHTA and CDR2 FQGTGA. V was trimmed by 3 bases and J by 1 base, leaving 0 bases between them. CDR3 region: CASSLNTGELFF. CDR3 in DNA: TGTGCCAGCAGCTTGAACACCGGGGAGCTGTTTTTT.

About this clone itself: Other DNA sequences in this specimen translate into the identical CDR3. The chain couples TRBV7-2 to TRBJ1-1; D gene unclear. CDR1 and CDR2 (germline): SGHTA, FQGNSA. The CDR3 extends over 13 amino acids. V lost 1 base, J lost 1 base, and 4 bases lay in between. CDR3 sequence (DNA): TGTGCCAGCAGCTTAGAGAGGAACACTGAAGCTTTCTTT. Encoded protein: CASSLERNTEAFF. The entire variable domain, with the rest obtained from reference TRBV7-2 and TRBJ1-1, is as follows: GAGVSQSPSNKVTEKGKDVELRCDPISGHTALYWYRQSLGQGLEFLIYFQGNSAPDKSGLPSDRFSAERTGGSVSTLTIQRTQQEDSAVYLCASSLERNTEAFFGQGTRLTVV.

The chain couples TRBV5-8 to TRBJ1-4; tentative D call: TRBD1 (6 bases). The CDR3 has 15 amino acids. Trimming cost V 4 bases and J 7 bases, with 17 bases left between them. CDR1 and CDR2 from the germline V gene are SGHTS and YDEGEE. The CDR3 DNA reads TGTGCCAGCAGCCCCTGGGGGGGCGTTAGTGAAAAACTGTTTTTT. Encoded protein: CASSPWGGVSEKLFF.

This clone turned up a few times. This chain links TRBV30 with TRBJ1-5, with D unresolved. The CDR3 loop spans 13 amino acids. V lost 1 base and J 4 bases, leaving 8 bases between the germline ends. From germline, CDR1 is GTSNPN and CDR2 SVGIG (reference sequence). DNA for the CDR3: TGTGCCTGGAGTGGAGATGATAATCAGCCCCAGCATTTT. Its protein is CAWSGDDNQPQHF. The complete variable domain, with remaining parts taken from reference TRBV30 and TRBJ1-5, reads SQTIHQWPATLVQPVGSPLSLECTVEGTSNPNLYWYRQAAGRGLQLLFYSVGIGQISSEVPQNLSASRPQDRQFILSSKKLLLSDSGFYLCAWSGDDNQPQHFGDGTRLSIL.

Comments on this clone: The same CDR3 is also encoded by other DNA sequences in this sample. The chain couples TRBV19 to TRBJ1-3; tentative D call: TRBD1 (5 bases). This CDR3 has 14 amino acids. The V gene's germline CDR1 is LNHDA and CDR2 SQIVND (reference sequence). Trimming removed 5 bases from V and 1 base from J, with 9 bases in between. CDR3: CASSRQISGNTIYF. CDR3 coding DNA: TGTGCCAGTAGTCGACAGATATCTGGAAACACCATATATTTT.

The rearrangement joins TRBV6-5 to TRBJ1-1; 8 positions match TRBD1. This CDR3 region has 15 residues. Germline loops: CDR1 MNHEY, CDR2 SVGAGI. The ends lost 0 bases at V and 1 base at J; junction bases unmatched: 1. The DNA of the CDR3 is TGTGCCAGCAGTTACTCGGGACAGGCGAACACTGAAGCTTTCTTT. Residues: CASSYSGQANTEAFF.

The V and J genes are TRBV7-9 and TRBJ2-1; D could derive from TRBD1 or TRBD2 (5 bases each). The length of the CDR3 is 13 residues. V lost 1 base and J lost 12, with 13 bases in between. CDR1 is SEHNR, CDR2 FQNEAQ, per germline (reference sequence). The CDR3 spells CASSLEGSQVQFF. For the CDR3, the DNA is TGTGCCAGCAGCTTAGAGGGGAGTCAAGTGCAGTTCTTC.

This chain uses TRBV14 with TRBJ2-5; D remains unclear. The CDR3 loop spans 12 amino acids. Germline CDR1 and CDR2: SGHDN and FVKESK. Trimming removed 3 bases from V and 0 bases from J, with 2 bases in between. CDR3 nucleotide sequence: TGTGCCAGCAGCCAGAACCAAGAGACCCAGTACTTC. Its translation is CASSQNQETQYF.